This T cell receptor (beta chain) was retrieved from a study of T-cell memory formation after mild COVID-19. Study conclusions and caveats: Among CD4+ contracting clones, most were CM and EM, and CD8+ ones EMRA. Memory from before infection featured some responding clones, which suggests cross-reactive memory joined. Balance between CD4 and CD8 was seen in clones contracting day 15 to 85, and a CD4+ lean was seen in later expanders.

Germline CDR1 and CDR2: DFQATT and SNEGSKA (reference sequence). The CDR3 is 13 amino acids. V shed 4 bases, J shed 7 bases, and the junction held 4 bases outside the gene matches. TCRdb re-called the 5' RACE reads through MiXCR, storing one row per CDR3 protein. The table shows more than 250,000 distinct CDR3 sequences, with 15% to 20% occurring only once. This clonotype was seen at least ten times. Its antigen is still unknown. The chain combines TRBV20-1 with TRBJ2-1; 10 nucleotides match TRBD2. The receptor's source is a man aged 18 to 30 who had mild COVID-19 (a few samples of this study predate the infection). Cell type and time point are not known. The sequenced material came from PBMCs or a T cell subset sorted from them (not recorded which). CDR3 coding DNA: TGCAGTGCTAAGCGGGGGGGCCCGAATGAGCAGTTCTTC. Translated, it gives CSAKRGGPNEQFF.